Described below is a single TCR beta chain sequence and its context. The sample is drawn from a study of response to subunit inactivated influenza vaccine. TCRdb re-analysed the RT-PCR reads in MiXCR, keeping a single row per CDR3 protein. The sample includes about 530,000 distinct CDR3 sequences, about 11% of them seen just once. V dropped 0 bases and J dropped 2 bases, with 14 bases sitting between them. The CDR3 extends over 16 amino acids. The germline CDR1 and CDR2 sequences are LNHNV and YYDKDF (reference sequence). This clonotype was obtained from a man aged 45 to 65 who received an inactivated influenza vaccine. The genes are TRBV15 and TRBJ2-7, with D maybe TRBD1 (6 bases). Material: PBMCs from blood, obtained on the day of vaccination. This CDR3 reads CATSRESRQVTYEQYF. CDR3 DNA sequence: TGTGCCACCAGCAGAGAATCACGACAGGTTACCTACGAGCAGTACTTC.